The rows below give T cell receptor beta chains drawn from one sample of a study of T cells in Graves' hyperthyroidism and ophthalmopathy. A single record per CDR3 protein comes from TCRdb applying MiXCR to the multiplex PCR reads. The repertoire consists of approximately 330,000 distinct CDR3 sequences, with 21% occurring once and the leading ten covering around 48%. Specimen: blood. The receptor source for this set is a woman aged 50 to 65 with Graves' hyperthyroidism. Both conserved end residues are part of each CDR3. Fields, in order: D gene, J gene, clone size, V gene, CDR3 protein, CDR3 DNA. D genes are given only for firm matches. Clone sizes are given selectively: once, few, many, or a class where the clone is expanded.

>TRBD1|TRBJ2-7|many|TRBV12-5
CASGSTGEDYEQYF
TGTGCTAGTGGTTCGACAGGGGAGGACTACGAGCAGTACTTC
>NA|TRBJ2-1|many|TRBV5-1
CASSLLPSSAPNEQFF
TGCGCCAGCAGCTTGCTACCTAGCTCGGCACCCAATGAGCAGTTCTTC
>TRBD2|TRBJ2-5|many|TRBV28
CASSPYGLAGGPREAQYF
TGTGCCAGCAGTCCCTATGGACTAGCGGGAGGGCCTCGAGAGGCCCAGTACTTC
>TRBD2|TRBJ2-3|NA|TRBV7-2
CASSRTAGGYTDTQYF
TGTGCCAGCAGCAGAACTGCGGGGGGATACACAGATACGCAGTATTTT
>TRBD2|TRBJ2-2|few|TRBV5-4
CASSQVGTIAGELFF
TGTGCCAGCAGCCAAGTCGGGACTATCGCCGGGGAGCTGTTTTTT
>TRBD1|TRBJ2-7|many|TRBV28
CASSLIGQGAHEQYF
TGTGCCAGCAGTTTAATCGGACAGGGGGCTCACGAGCAGTACTTC
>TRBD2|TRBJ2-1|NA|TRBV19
CASSMAPGVAGGNGEQFF
TGTGCCAGTAGTATGGCCCCCGGAGTAGCGGGAGGCAACGGTGAGCAGTTCTTC
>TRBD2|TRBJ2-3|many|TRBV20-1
CSALRLLAGLTDTQYF
TGCAGTGCTCTCAGACTACTAGCGGGGCTCACAGATACGCAGTATTTT
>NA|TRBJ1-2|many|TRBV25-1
CASSESDRQSNYGYTF
TGTGCCAGCAGTGAATCTGATCGGCAGAGTAACTATGGCTACACCTTC
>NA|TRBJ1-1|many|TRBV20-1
CSATTRAGTEAFF
TGCAGTGCTACCACCAGGGCCGGCACTGAAGCTTTCTTT
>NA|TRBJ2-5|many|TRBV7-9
CASRLTGNQETQYF
TGTGCCAGCAGACTTACCGGGAACCAAGAGACCCAGTACTTC
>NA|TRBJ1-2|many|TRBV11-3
CASSFASGSYGYTF
TGTGCCAGCAGCTTTGCGTCAGGATCTTATGGCTACACCTTC
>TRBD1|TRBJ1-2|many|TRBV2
CANTGTGTYGYTF
TGTGCCAACACCGGGACAGGGACATATGGCTACACCTTC
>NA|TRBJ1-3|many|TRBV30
CAWSVTSLSGNTIYF
TGTGCCTGGAGTGTAACTTCCTTGTCTGGAAACACCATATATTTT
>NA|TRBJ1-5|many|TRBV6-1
CASSIQGLSPQHF
TGTGCCAGCAGTATCCAGGGTTTGTCGCCCCAGCATTTT
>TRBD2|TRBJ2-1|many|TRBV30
CAWRLAGATGEQFF
TGTGCCTGGAGACTAGCGGGAGCAACGGGTGAGCAGTTCTTC
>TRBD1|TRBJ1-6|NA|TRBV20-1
CSASRRQGWRPLHF
TGCAGTGCTAGCCGTCGACAGGGTTGGCGACCCCTCCACTTT
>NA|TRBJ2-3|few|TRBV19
CASSERRLADTQYF
TGTGCCAGTAGTGAAAGGAGATTGGCAGATACGCAGTATTTT
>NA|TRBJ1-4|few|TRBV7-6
CASSLAAGQNEKLFF
TGTGCCAGCAGCTTAGCGGCAGGACAGAATGAAAAACTGTTTTTT
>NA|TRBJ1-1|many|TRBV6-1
CASSLLMNTEAFF
TGTGCCAGCAGTCTTCTCATGAACACTGAAGCTTTCTTT
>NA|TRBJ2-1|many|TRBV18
CASSPQNEQFF
TGTGCCAGCTCACCACAAAATGAGCAGTTCTTC
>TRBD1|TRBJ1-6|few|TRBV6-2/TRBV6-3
CASSYPPNRGSPLHF
TGTGCCAGCAGTTACCCTCCGAACAGGGGTTCACCCCTCCACTTT
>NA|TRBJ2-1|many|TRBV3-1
CASSQLLAYEQFF
TGTGCCAGCAGCCAACTCCTAGCATATGAGCAGTTCTTC
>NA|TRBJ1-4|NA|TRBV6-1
CASSPPGQIGKLFF
TGTGCCAGCAGTCCCCCTGGACAGATCGGAAAACTGTTTTTT
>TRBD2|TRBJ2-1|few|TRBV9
CASSEGLAPDNEQFF
TGTGCCAGCAGCGAAGGACTAGCCCCCGACAATGAGCAGTTCTTC
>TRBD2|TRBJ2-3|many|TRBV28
CASSLTHGLATDTQYF
TGTGCCAGCAGTCTCACCCACGGACTAGCCACAGATACGCAGTATTTT
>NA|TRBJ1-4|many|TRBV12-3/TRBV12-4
CASSLGWREKLFF
TGTGCCAGCAGTTTAGGGTGGCGTGAAAAACTGTTTTTT
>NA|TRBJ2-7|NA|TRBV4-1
CASSQDVSREQYF
TGCGCCAGCAGCCAAGACGTATCACGCGAGCAGTACTTC
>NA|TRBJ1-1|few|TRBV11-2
CASSLAREAEAFF
TGTGCCAGCAGCTTAGCCAGGGAAGCTGAAGCTTTCTTT
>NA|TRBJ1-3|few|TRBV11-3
CASNFSGISGNTIYF
TGTGCCAGCAACTTCTCGGGGATCTCTGGAAACACCATATATTTT
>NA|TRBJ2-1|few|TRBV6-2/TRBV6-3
CASTRGVQQFF
TGTGCCAGCACCAGGGGGGTACAGCAGTTCTTC
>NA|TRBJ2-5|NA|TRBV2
CASSEALGRGEETQYF
TGTGCCAGCAGTGAAGCGCTAGGAAGAGGGGAGGAGACCCAGTACTTC
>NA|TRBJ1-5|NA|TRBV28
CASSFGEVQPQHF
TGTGCCAGCAGTTTTGGGGAGGTACAGCCCCAGCATTTT
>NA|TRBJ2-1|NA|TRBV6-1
CASAHGAGEQFF
TGTGCCAGCGCCCACGGGGCAGGGGAGCAGTTCTTC
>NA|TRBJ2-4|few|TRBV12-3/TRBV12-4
CASSHRQNIQYF
TGTGCCAGCAGTCACAGGCAAAACATTCAGTACTTC
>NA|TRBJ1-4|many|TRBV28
CASSRSGGPNEKLFF
TGTGCCAGCAGCCGATCCGGTGGACCTAATGAAAAACTGTTTTTT
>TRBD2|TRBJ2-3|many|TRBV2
CASSLAGYTDTQYF
TGTGCCAGCAGCCTAGCGGGATACACAGATACGCAGTATTTT
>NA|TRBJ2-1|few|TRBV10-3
CAISGLGGNNEQFF
TGTGCCATCAGTGGACTAGGAGGGAACAATGAGCAGTTCTTC
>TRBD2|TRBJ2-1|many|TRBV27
CASSFRGLASSYNEQFF
TGTGCCAGCAGTTTCCGAGGACTAGCCAGCTCCTACAATGAGCAGTTCTTC
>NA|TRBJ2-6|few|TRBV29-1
CSVDGPGANVLTF
TGCAGCGTTGACGGGCCTGGGGCCAACGTCCTGACTTTC
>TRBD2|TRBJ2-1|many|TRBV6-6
CASSYQGLAGSRSGEQFF
TGTGCCAGCAGTTACCAGGGACTAGCGGGGTCTCGTTCCGGGGAGCAGTTCTTC
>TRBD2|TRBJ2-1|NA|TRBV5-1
CASSNSGGDYNEQFF
TGCGCCAGCAGCAATAGCGGGGGTGACTACAATGAGCAGTTCTTC
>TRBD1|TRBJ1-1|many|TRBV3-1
CASSARDRSAEAFF
TGTGCCAGCAGCGCCCGGGACAGGAGCGCTGAAGCTTTCTTT
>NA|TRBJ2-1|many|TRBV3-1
CASSQYGGSSYNEQFF
TGTGCCAGCAGCCAATATGGAGGGAGCTCCTACAATGAGCAGTTCTTC
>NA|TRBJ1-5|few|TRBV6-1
CASSANSNQPQHF
TGTGCCAGCAGTGCCAACAGCAATCAGCCCCAGCATTTT